The sequence of this T cell receptor beta chain was determined in a study of shared clonotypes between healthy human individuals. General study findings and limits: Naive subsets usually exceeded memory subsets in estimated richness. Expectations were that clonotype sharing among donors would be affected by sequencing depth.

The assay was run at deep level. The repertoire was sequenced with immunoSEQ multiplex PCR; TCRdb's copy has only in-frame clones and lacks some. The table lists approximately 650,000 clones, roughly 96% of them singletons. The naive CD8 fraction comprised CD45RO-negative cells positively selected for CCR7 and excluded terminally differentiated effector memory CD45RA+ cells. Free of recent acute infections or vaccinations, the donors were healthy HIV-negative adults. In regard to this clone: No antigen is known for it.

Sequences were obtained from naive CD8+ T cells sorted from blood. This clonotype was obtained from a woman in her thirties in good health.

The CDR3 reads CASSGAGLGDYGYTF. As DNA, the CDR3 is TGTGCCAGCAGTGGGGCGGGGCTGGGGGACTATGGCTACACCTTC. V usage is TRBV2 and J usage is TRBJ1-2; TRBD1 is a possible D gene (5 bases). The germline V gene encodes CDR1 SNHLY and CDR2 FYNNEI. CDR3 length: 15 amino acids. Trimming removed 4 bases at V and 3 bases at J, with 15 bases between.